Presented here are 3 T cell receptor beta chains from one specimen sequenced in a study of identifying expanded T cells in peripheral blood. Here immunoSEQ multiplex PCR was the method, and the copy in TCRdb shows in-frame clones only, minus some. Here the sample spans under 100,000 clones, 70% to 90% being singletons. Sequencing was performed on blood. Every receptor here comes from a person aged 18 to 75 in good health.

This chain links TRBV6-6 with TRBJ2-7; D remains ambiguous. The CDR3 is made up of 13 amino acids. Germline V gene sequence: CDR1 MNHNY, CDR2 SVGAGI (reference sequence). With 2 bases removed from V and 6 bases from J, the gap between germline ends came to 11 bases. The CDR3 DNA is TGTGCCAGCAGTTACCACAGTTCCCGCGAGCAGTACTTC. Translating it yields CASSYHSSREQYF.

The rearrangement links TRBV4-1 to TRBJ1-2; D ambiguous. Trimming left V 2 bases short and J 4 bases short, with 11 bases between. Germline values: CDR1 MGHRA, CDR2 YSYEKL. The CDR3 length is 14 residues. CDR3 in amino acids: CASSQLMTTYGYTF. The CDR3 coding sequence is TGCGCCAGCAGCCAACTGATGACGACCTATGGCTACACCTTC.

The chain joins TRBV5-6 to TRBJ1-1; perhaps TRBD1 as D (5 bases). The CDR3 runs to 17 residues. Germline V lookup: CDR1 SGHDT, CDR2 YYEEEE. The V end lost 0 bases, the J end lost 1 base, and 16 bases lay between the germline ends. DNA of the CDR3: TGTGCCAGCAGCTTGGTCAGGGCCACTCGGGCGAACACTGAAGCTTTCTTT. Encoded protein: CASSLVRATRANTEAFF.